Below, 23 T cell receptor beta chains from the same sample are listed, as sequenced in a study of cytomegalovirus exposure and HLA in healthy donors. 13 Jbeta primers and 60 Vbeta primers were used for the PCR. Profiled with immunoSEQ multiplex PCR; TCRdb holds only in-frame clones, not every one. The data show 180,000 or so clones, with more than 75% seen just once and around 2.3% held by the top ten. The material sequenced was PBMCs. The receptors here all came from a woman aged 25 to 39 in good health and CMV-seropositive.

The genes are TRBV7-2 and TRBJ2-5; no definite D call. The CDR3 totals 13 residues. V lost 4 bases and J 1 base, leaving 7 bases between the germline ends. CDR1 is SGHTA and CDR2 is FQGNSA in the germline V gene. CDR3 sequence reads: CASSYASQETQYF. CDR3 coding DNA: TGTGCCAGCAGCTATGCTAGCCAAGAGACCCAGTACTTC.

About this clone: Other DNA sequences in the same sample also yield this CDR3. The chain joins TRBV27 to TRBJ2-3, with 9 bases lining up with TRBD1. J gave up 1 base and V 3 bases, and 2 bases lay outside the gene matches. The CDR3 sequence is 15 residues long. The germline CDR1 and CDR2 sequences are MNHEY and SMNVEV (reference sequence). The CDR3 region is CASSLRDRGTDTQYF. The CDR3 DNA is TGTGCCAGCAGTTTGCGGGACAGGGGCACAGATACGCAGTATTTT.

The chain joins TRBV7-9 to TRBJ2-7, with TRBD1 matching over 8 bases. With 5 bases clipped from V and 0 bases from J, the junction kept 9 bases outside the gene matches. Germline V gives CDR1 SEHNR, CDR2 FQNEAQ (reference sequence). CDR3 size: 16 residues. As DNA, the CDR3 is TGTGCCAGCAGCCCCGCAGGGGGCCTGAGCTCCTACGAGCAGTACTTC. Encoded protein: CASSPAGGLSSYEQYF.

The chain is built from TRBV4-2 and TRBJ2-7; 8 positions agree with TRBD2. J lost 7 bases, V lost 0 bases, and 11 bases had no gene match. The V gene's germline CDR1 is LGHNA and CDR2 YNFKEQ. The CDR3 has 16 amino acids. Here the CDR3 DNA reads TGTGCCAGCAGCCAAGATGGGAGCGGGGGACCCTCGGAGCAGTACTTC. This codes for CASSQDGSGGPSEQYF.

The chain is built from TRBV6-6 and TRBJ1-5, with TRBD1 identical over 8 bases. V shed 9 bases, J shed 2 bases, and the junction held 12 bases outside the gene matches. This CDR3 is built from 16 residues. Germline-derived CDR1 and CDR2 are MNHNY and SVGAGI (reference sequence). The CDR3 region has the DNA TGTGCCAGTTTCCGGGACAGGTCTCCTCGCAATCAGCCCCAGCATTTT. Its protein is CASFRDRSPRNQPQHF.

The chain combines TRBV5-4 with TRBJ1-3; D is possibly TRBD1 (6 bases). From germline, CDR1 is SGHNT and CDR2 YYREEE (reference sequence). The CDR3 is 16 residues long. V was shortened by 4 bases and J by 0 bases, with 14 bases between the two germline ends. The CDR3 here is CASSVFTGSSGNTIYF. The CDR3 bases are TGTGCCAGCAGCGTTTTCACAGGGAGCTCTGGAAACACCATATATTTT.

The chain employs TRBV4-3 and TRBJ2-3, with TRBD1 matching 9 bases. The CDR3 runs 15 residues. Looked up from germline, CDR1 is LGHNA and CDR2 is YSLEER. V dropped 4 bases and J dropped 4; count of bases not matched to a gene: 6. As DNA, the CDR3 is TGCGCCAGCAGCCGCGGACAGGGGACGGCAGATACGCAGTATTTT. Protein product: CASSRGQGTADTQYF.

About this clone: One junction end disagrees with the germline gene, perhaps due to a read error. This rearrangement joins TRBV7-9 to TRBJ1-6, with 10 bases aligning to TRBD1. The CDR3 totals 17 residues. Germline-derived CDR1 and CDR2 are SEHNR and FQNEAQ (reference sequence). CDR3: CSSSFGQGGSYNSPLHF. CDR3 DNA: TGTTCCAGCAGCTTCGGACAGGGGGGCTCCTATAATTCACCCCTCCACTTT. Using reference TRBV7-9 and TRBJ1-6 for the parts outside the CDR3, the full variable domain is DTGVSQNPRHKITKRGQNVTFRCDPISEHNRLYWYRQTLGQGPEFLTYFQNEAQLEKSRLLSDRFSAERPKGSFSTLEIQRTEQGDSAMYLCSSSFGQGGSYNSPLHFGNGTRLTVT.

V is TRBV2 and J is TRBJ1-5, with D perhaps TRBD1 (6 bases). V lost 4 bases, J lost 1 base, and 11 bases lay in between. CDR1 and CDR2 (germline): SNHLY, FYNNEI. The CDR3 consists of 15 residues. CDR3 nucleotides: TGTGCCAGCAGTGGACAGGTGATCAGCAATCAGCCCCAGCATTTT. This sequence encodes CASSGQVISNQPQHF.

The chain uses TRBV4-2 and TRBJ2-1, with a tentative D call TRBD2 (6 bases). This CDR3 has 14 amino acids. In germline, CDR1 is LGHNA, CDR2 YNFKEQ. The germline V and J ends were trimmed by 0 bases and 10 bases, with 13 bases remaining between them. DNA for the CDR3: TGTGCCAGCAGCCAAGAAAAGGAGGGCCGGGAGCAGTTCTTC. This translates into CASSQEKEGREQFF.

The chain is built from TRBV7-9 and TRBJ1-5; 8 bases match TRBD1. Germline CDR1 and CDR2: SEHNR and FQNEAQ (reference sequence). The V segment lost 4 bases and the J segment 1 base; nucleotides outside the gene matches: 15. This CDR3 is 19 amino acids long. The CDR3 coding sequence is TGTGCCAGCAGCTCTGGGGGCAGGGGGCCCTCCTGGAGCAATCAGCCCCAGCATTTT. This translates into CASSSGGRGPSWSNQPQHF. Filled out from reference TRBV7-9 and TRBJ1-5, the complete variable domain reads DTGVSQNPRHKITKRGQNVTFRCDPISEHNRLYWYRQTLGQGPEFLTYFQNEAQLEKSRLLSDRFSAERPKGSFSTLEIQRTEQGDSAMYLCASSSGGRGPSWSNQPQHFGDGTRLSIL.

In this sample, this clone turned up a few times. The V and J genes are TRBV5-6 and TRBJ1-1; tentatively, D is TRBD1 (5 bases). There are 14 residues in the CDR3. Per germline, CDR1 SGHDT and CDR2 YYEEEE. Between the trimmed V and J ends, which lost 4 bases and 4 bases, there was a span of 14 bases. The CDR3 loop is CASSTRVGGTEAFF. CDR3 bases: TGTGCCAGCAGCACCAGGGTCGGCGGCACTGAAGCTTTCTTT.

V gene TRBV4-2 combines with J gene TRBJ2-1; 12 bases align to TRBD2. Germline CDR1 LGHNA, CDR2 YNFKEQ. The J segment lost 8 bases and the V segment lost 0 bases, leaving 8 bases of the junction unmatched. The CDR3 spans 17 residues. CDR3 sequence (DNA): TGTGCCAGCAGCCAAGAAACTAGCGGGGGGACATCCTATGAGCAGTTCTTC. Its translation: CASSQETSGGTSYEQFF.

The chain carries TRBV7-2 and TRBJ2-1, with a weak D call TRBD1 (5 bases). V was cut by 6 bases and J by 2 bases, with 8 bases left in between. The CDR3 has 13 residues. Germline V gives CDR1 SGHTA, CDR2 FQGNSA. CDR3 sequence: CASRGLTYNEQFF. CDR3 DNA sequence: TGTGCCAGCAGGGGGCTTACCTACAATGAGCAGTTCTTC.

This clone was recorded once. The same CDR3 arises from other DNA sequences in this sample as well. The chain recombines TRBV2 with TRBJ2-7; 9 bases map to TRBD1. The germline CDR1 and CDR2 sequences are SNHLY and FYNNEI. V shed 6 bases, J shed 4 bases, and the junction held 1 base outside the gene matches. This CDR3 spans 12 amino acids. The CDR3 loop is CASRGQGYEQYF. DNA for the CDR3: TGTGCCAGCAGAGGACAGGGGTACGAGCAGTACTTC.

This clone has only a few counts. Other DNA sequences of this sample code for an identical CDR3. CDR3 bases: TGTGCCAGCAGCCCCAGGGGGAGTCAAGCAGGAGATACGCAGTATTTT. This encodes CASSPRGSQAGDTQYF. The gene calls are TRBV9 and TRBJ2-3; TRBD1 agrees at 7 bases. The V and J ends lost 4 bases and 5 bases, in that order; junction bases with no gene match: 13. The CDR3 is made up of 16 amino acids. Germline V gives CDR1 SGDLS, CDR2 YYNGEE. Together with reference TRBV9 and TRBJ2-3, the CDR3 gives the full variable domain: DSGVTQTPKHLITATGQRVTLRCSPRSGDLSVYWYQQSLDQGLQFLIQYYNGEERAKGNILERFSAQQFPDLHSELNLSSLELGDSALYFCASSPRGSQAGDTQYFGPGTRLTVL.

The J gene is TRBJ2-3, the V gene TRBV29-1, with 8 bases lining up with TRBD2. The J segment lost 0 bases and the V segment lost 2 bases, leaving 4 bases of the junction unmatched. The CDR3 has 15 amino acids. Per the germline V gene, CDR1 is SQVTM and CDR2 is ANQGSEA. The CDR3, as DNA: TGCAGCGTTGAATTTCGGGGGGGGAGCACAGATACGCAGTATTTT. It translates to CSVEFRGGSTDTQYF.

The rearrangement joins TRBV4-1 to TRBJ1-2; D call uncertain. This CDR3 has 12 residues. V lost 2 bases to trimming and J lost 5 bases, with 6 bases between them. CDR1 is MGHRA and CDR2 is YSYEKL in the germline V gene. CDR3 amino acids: CASSQPPYGYTF. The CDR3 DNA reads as TGCGCCAGCAGCCAACCCCCGTATGGCTACACCTTC.

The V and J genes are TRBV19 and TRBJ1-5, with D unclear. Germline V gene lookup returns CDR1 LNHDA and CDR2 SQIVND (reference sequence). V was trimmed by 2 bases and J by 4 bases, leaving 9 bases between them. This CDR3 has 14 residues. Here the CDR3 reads CASSINMRNQPQHF. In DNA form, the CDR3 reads TGTGCCAGTAGTATAAATATGAGGAATCAGCCCCAGCATTTT.

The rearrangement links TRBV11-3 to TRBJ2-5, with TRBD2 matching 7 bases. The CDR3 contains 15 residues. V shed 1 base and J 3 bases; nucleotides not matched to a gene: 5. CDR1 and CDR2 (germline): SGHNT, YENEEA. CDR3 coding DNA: TGTGCCAGCAGCTTAGGGTTTCGGGGGGAAGAGACCCAGTACTTC. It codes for CASSLGFRGEETQYF.

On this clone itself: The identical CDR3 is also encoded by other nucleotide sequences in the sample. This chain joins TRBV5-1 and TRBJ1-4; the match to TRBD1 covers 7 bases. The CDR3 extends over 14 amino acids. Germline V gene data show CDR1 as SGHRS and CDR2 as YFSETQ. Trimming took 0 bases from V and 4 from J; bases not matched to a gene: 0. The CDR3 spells CASSLGQGNEKLFF. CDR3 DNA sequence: TGCGCCAGCAGCTTGGGACAGGGTAATGAAAAACTGTTTTTT.

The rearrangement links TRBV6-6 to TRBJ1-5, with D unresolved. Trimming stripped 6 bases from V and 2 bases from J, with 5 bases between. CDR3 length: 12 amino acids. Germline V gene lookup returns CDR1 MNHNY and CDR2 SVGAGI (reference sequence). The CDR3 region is CASSYGNQPQHF. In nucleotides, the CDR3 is TGTGCCAGCAGCTATGGCAATCAGCCCCAGCATTTT.

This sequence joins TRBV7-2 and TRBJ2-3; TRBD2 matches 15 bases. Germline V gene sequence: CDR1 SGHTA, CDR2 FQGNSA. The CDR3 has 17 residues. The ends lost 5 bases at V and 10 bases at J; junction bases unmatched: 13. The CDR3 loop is CASSRTPGTSGGFAQYF. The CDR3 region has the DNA TGTGCCAGCAGCCGAACGCCTGGGACTAGCGGGGGGTTCGCGCAGTATTTT. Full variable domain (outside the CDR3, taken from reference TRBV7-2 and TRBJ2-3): GAGVSQSPSNKVTEKGKDVELRCDPISGHTALYWYRQSLGQGLEFLIYFQGNSAPDKSGLPSDRFSAERTGGSVSTLTIQRTQQEDSAVYLCASSRTPGTSGGFAQYFGPGTRLTVL.